This is a list of T cell receptor beta chains from one sample in a study of blood T cells in healthy people across ages. TCRdb reprocessed the 5' RACE reads via MiXCR and lists one record per CDR3 protein. The table includes 1.5 million to 2 million distinct CDR3 sequences, roughly 30% detected once. Sequenced input: blood. Source of these receptors: a woman between 25 and 40 years old in good health. The CDR3 runs from the conserved cysteine through the conserved F or W. Fields, in order: clone size, V gene, J gene, D gene, CDR3 protein, CDR3 DNA. D genes are given only for firm matches. Size tells how often a clone was seen (once, few, many) or the class of an expanded clone, and some rows leave it out.

clone size: .; V gene: TRBV20-1; J gene: TRBJ2-3; D gene: .; CDR3 protein: CSARAEGTDTQYF; CDR3 DNA: TGCAGTGCTAGAGCGGAGGGGACAGATACGCAGTATTTT
clone size: .; V gene: TRBV20-1; J gene: TRBJ1-3; D gene: .; CDR3 protein: CSAENRAGNTIYF; CDR3 DNA: TGCAGTGCAGAGAACAGGGCTGGAAACACCATATATTTT
clone size: few; V gene: TRBV5-6; J gene: TRBJ2-1; D gene: TRBD2; CDR3 protein: CASSSTSGVEKGNEQFF; CDR3 DNA: TGTGCCAGCAGCTCAACTAGCGGGGTCGAGAAGGGGAATGAGCAGTTCTTC
clone size: few; V gene: TRBV5-5; J gene: TRBJ1-5; D gene: .; CDR3 protein: CASSLQFDQPQHF; CDR3 DNA: TGTGCCAGCAGCTTACAGTTTGATCAGCCCCAGCATTTT
clone size: .; V gene: TRBV6-4; J gene: TRBJ1-5; D gene: TRBD1; CDR3 protein: CASSPPDRVGNQPQHF; CDR3 DNA: TGTGCCAGCAGTCCTCCTGACAGGGTAGGCAATCAGCCCCAGCATTTT
clone size: .; V gene: TRBV9; J gene: TRBJ2-1; D gene: TRBD2; CDR3 protein: CASSRAAGGSYNEQFF; CDR3 DNA: TGTGCCAGCAGCCGAGCAGCGGGAGGCTCCTACAATGAGCAGTTCTTC
clone size: .; V gene: TRBV7-9; J gene: TRBJ1-1; D gene: .; CDR3 protein: CASSLAEGSNTEAFF; CDR3 DNA: TGTGCCAGCAGCTTAGCGGAGGGGTCGAACACTGAAGCTTTCTTT
clone size: few; V gene: TRBV28; J gene: TRBJ2-7; D gene: .; CDR3 protein: CAGSSRDYEQYF; CDR3 DNA: TGTGCCGGCAGTTCGCGAGATTACGAGCAGTACTTC
clone size: few; V gene: TRBV28; J gene: TRBJ1-5; D gene: .; CDR3 protein: CASQLGLQPQHF; CDR3 DNA: TGTGCCAGCCAGCTCGGATTGCAGCCCCAGCATTTT
clone size: few; V gene: TRBV11-1; J gene: TRBJ2-3; D gene: .; CDR3 protein: CASSLLIGTSTDTQYF; CDR3 DNA: TGTGCCAGCAGCTTACTGATCGGGACTAGCACAGATACGCAGTATTTT
clone size: few; V gene: TRBV7-2; J gene: TRBJ2-3; D gene: .; CDR3 protein: CASSAQPEVGSTQYF; CDR3 DNA: TGTGCCAGCAGCGCCCAGCCGGAGGTCGGGAGTACGCAGTATTTT
clone size: .; V gene: TRBV3-1; J gene: TRBJ1-2; D gene: .; CDR3 protein: CASSQDLGNNYGYTF; CDR3 DNA: TGTGCCAGCAGCCAAGATCTAGGGAACAACTATGGCTACACCTTC
clone size: .; V gene: TRBV20-1; J gene: TRBJ2-4; D gene: .; CDR3 protein: CSASGLGLGNERYF; CDR3 DNA: TGCAGTGCCAGTGGTCTTGGTCTCGGAAACGAGCGGTACTTC
clone size: .; V gene: TRBV11-2; J gene: TRBJ2-7; D gene: .; CDR3 protein: CASSLSAGYRKYEQYF; CDR3 DNA: TGTGCCAGCAGCTTATCGGCGGGGTACCGTAAATACGAGCAGTACTTC
clone size: once; V gene: TRBV5-1; J gene: TRBJ2-7; D gene: TRBD2; CDR3 protein: CASRSSGGATYNEQYF; CDR3 DNA: TGCGCCAGCAGGTCCAGCGGGGGGGCGACCTACAATGAGCAGTACTTC
clone size: .; V gene: TRBV12-5; J gene: TRBJ2-1; D gene: .; CDR3 protein: CASVLLGAGNEQFF; CDR3 DNA: TGTGCTAGTGTGTTGTTGGGGGCAGGGAATGAGCAGTTCTTC
clone size: .; V gene: TRBV29-1; J gene: TRBJ2-3; D gene: .; CDR3 protein: CSVGPPGPHFVTQYF; CDR3 DNA: TGCAGCGTTGGGCCCCCGGGACCCCATTTCGTGACGCAGTATTTT
clone size: .; V gene: TRBV12-5; J gene: TRBJ2-5; D gene: TRBD2; CDR3 protein: CASGLTRLAGVQETQYF; CDR3 DNA: TGTGCTAGTGGTCTCACCCGACTAGCGGGGGTACAAGAGACCCAGTACTTC
clone size: many; V gene: TRBV29-1; J gene: TRBJ2-5; D gene: TRBD1; CDR3 protein: CSVGTGEEETQYF; CDR3 DNA: TGCAGCGTTGGGACAGGGGAGGAGGAGACCCAGTACTTC
clone size: .; V gene: TRBV7-9; J gene: TRBJ1-1; D gene: .; CDR3 protein: CASSFAWGLNTEAFF; CDR3 DNA: TGTGCCAGCAGCTTCGCTTGGGGATTGAACACTGAAGCTTTCTTT
clone size: few; V gene: TRBV5-1; J gene: TRBJ1-5; D gene: TRBD1; CDR3 protein: CASNPGDSSFLDQPQHF; CDR3 DNA: TGCGCCAGCAACCCGGGGGACAGCTCCTTTTTGGATCAGCCCCAGCATTTT
clone size: few; V gene: TRBV7-6; J gene: TRBJ2-5; D gene: TRBD2; CDR3 protein: CASRPVAGAIGETQYF; CDR3 DNA: TGTGCCAGCAGACCCGTAGCGGGAGCTATTGGGGAGACCCAGTACTTC
clone size: .; V gene: TRBV20-1; J gene: TRBJ2-3; D gene: TRBD2; CDR3 protein: CSARIRKVAGNTQYF; CDR3 DNA: TGCAGTGCTAGAATTCGGAAAGTAGCGGGGAATACGCAGTATTTT
clone size: .; V gene: TRBV5-1; J gene: TRBJ2-1; D gene: .; CDR3 protein: CASSLGNTAQNEQFF; CDR3 DNA: TGCGCCAGCAGCTTAGGGAATACAGCCCAAAATGAGCAGTTCTTC
clone size: many; V gene: TRBV27; J gene: TRBJ2-7; D gene: TRBD1; CDR3 protein: CASSLAGQGRYEQYF; CDR3 DNA: TGTGCCAGCAGCCTTGCGGGACAGGGACGATACGAGCAGTACTTC
clone size: .; V gene: TRBV30; J gene: TRBJ2-1; D gene: TRBD2; CDR3 protein: CAWSLSGGGNEQFF; CDR3 DNA: TGTGCCTGGAGTCTTAGCGGGGGGGGTAATGAGCAGTTCTTC
clone size: many; V gene: TRBV5-1; J gene: TRBJ1-2; D gene: .; CDR3 protein: CASSSGGQPDGYTF; CDR3 DNA: TGCGCCAGCAGCTCCGGCGGTCAGCCGGATGGCTACACCTTC
clone size: .; V gene: TRBV9; J gene: TRBJ2-2; D gene: .; CDR3 protein: CASSLTTGPTGELFF; CDR3 DNA: TGTGCCAGCAGCCTAACGACAGGACCCACCGGGGAGCTGTTTTTT
clone size: few; V gene: TRBV5-1; J gene: TRBJ1-4; D gene: TRBD1; CDR3 protein: CASRPQGVDEKLFF; CDR3 DNA: TGCGCCAGCAGACCCCAGGGGGTGGATGAAAAACTGTTTTTT
clone size: .; V gene: TRBV5-1; J gene: TRBJ2-1; D gene: TRBD2; CDR3 protein: CASSLAKGTSGRDEQFF; CDR3 DNA: TGCGCCAGCAGCTTGGCCAAAGGGACTAGCGGGAGGGATGAGCAGTTCTTC
clone size: few; V gene: TRBV21-1; J gene: TRBJ2-2; D gene: .; CDR3 protein: CASSPCGQTGELFF; CDR3 DNA: TGTGCCAGCAGCCCCTGCGGCCAGACCGGGGAGCTGTTTTTT
clone size: .; V gene: TRBV7-9; J gene: TRBJ2-1; D gene: TRBD2; CDR3 protein: CASSEGLASFNEQFF; CDR3 DNA: TGTGCCAGCAGCGAGGGACTAGCTTCTTTCAATGAGCAGTTCTTC
clone size: many; V gene: TRBV6-5; J gene: TRBJ2-7; D gene: TRBD1; CDR3 protein: CASSNEGASYEQYF; CDR3 DNA: TGTGCCAGCAGTAATGAGGGGGCTTCCTACGAGCAGTACTTC
clone size: many; V gene: TRBV4-1; J gene: TRBJ1-2; D gene: TRBD1; CDR3 protein: CASRNTQGAGYGYTF; CDR3 DNA: TGCGCCAGCAGAAACACTCAGGGGGCAGGCTATGGCTACACCTTC
clone size: few; V gene: TRBV29-1; J gene: TRBJ1-1; D gene: .; CDR3 protein: CSVGGPGGLTEAFF; CDR3 DNA: TGCAGCGTTGGGGGACCGGGGGGTCTGACTGAAGCTTTCTTT
clone size: .; V gene: TRBV12-5; J gene: TRBJ2-5; D gene: .; CDR3 protein: CASGLLGETQYF; CDR3 DNA: TGTGCTAGTGGTTTGCTAGGAGAGACCCAGTACTTC
clone size: few; V gene: TRBV21-1; J gene: TRBJ1-2; D gene: .; CDR3 protein: CASSEALRGTCGYTF; CDR3 DNA: TGTGCCAGCAGCGAAGCGCTTCGGGGAACCTGTGGCTACACCTTC
clone size: .; V gene: TRBV12-3/TRBV12-4; J gene: TRBJ1-2; D gene: TRBD1; CDR3 protein: CASSSGTGLFYVYTF; CDR3 DNA: TGTGCCAGCAGTTCCGGGACAGGCCTATTCTATGTCTACACCTTC
clone size: few; V gene: TRBV6-2/TRBV6-3; J gene: TRBJ1-5; D gene: .; CDR3 protein: CASTDGGNQPQHF; CDR3 DNA: TGTGCCAGCACCGACGGGGGAAATCAGCCCCAGCATTTT
clone size: .; V gene: TRBV5-1; J gene: TRBJ2-2; D gene: .; CDR3 protein: CASSLTLVNTGELFF; CDR3 DNA: TGCGCCAGCAGCTTGACTCTGGTCAACACCGGGGAGCTGTTTTTT
clone size: .; V gene: TRBV6-1; J gene: TRBJ1-2; D gene: .; CDR3 protein: CASSASGGGGYYGYTF; CDR3 DNA: TGTGCCAGCAGTGCATCGGGTGGGGGGGGCTACTATGGCTACACCTTC
clone size: many; V gene: TRBV19; J gene: TRBJ2-7; D gene: TRBD2; CDR3 protein: CASSPRSGDEQYF; CDR3 DNA: TGTGCCAGTAGTCCTCGTAGCGGGGACGAGCAGTACTTC
clone size: .; V gene: TRBV4-1; J gene: TRBJ1-2; D gene: .; CDR3 protein: CASSQTSAYGYTF; CDR3 DNA: TGCGCCAGCAGCCAGACATCGGCCTATGGCTACACCTTC
clone size: few; V gene: TRBV20-1; J gene: TRBJ2-5; D gene: .; CDR3 protein: CSARFRGTETQYF; CDR3 DNA: TGCAGTGCCCGGTTTCGAGGGACAGAGACCCAGTACTTC
clone size: few; V gene: TRBV25-1; J gene: TRBJ2-1; D gene: .; CDR3 protein: CASRPEYNEQFF; CDR3 DNA: TGTGCCAGCCGACCGGAATACAATGAGCAGTTCTTC
clone size: .; V gene: TRBV10-3; J gene: TRBJ2-3; D gene: TRBD2; CDR3 protein: CAIKVGLAGGSTDTQYF; CDR3 DNA: TGTGCCATCAAGGTGGGCCTAGCGGGGGGCAGCACAGATACGCAGTATTTT
clone size: .; V gene: TRBV29-1; J gene: TRBJ1-1; D gene: TRBD1; CDR3 protein: CSVEIDRDTEAFF; CDR3 DNA: TGCAGCGTTGAAATTGACAGGGACACTGAAGCTTTCTTT
clone size: many; V gene: TRBV7-2; J gene: TRBJ2-5; D gene: TRBD2; CDR3 protein: CASILSGSETQYF; CDR3 DNA: TGTGCCAGCATCCTTAGCGGGTCGGAGACCCAGTACTTC
clone size: .; V gene: TRBV7-9; J gene: TRBJ2-7; D gene: .; CDR3 protein: CASSLEVVGEQYF; CDR3 DNA: TGTGCCAGCAGCTTAGAAGTGGTGGGCGAGCAGTACTTC
clone size: few; V gene: TRBV13; J gene: TRBJ1-2; D gene: .; CDR3 protein: CASSWVQDGYTF; CDR3 DNA: TGTGCCAGCAGCTGGGTCCAAGATGGCTACACCTTC
clone size: few; V gene: TRBV20-1; J gene: TRBJ1-2; D gene: .; CDR3 protein: CSARYQGGGGYGYTF; CDR3 DNA: TGCAGTGCTAGATATCAGGGAGGGGGGGGCTATGGCTACACCTTC
clone size: .; V gene: TRBV3-1; J gene: TRBJ1-5; D gene: .; CDR3 protein: CASSRRGRDQPQHF; CDR3 DNA: TGTGCCAGCAGCCGCAGGGGCCGGGATCAGCCCCAGCATTTT
clone size: .; V gene: TRBV7-2; J gene: TRBJ2-7; D gene: .; CDR3 protein: CASSLELGGYEQYF; CDR3 DNA: TGTGCCAGCAGCTTAGAATTGGGGGGCTACGAGCAGTACTTC
clone size: few; V gene: TRBV12-5; J gene: TRBJ2-7; D gene: TRBD2; CDR3 protein: CASQLGRGYYEQYF; CDR3 DNA: TGTGCTAGCCAACTCGGGAGGGGTTACTACGAGCAGTACTTC
clone size: few; V gene: TRBV20-1; J gene: TRBJ2-7; D gene: TRBD1; CDR3 protein: CSARGDRGGSYEQYF; CDR3 DNA: TGCAGTGCTAGAGGGGACAGGGGTGGCTCCTACGAGCAGTACTTC
clone size: many; V gene: TRBV29-1; J gene: TRBJ1-2; D gene: .; CDR3 protein: CSVAMPGGYGYTF; CDR3 DNA: TGCAGCGTCGCAATGCCCGGGGGGTATGGCTACACCTTC
clone size: many; V gene: TRBV5-1; J gene: TRBJ2-5; D gene: .; CDR3 protein: CASSLRGRSEETQYF; CDR3 DNA: TGCGCCAGCAGCTTACGGGGACGGTCAGAAGAGACCCAGTACTTC